This TCR beta chain was recovered during a study of CD8+ T cells in alopecia areata (dated by TCRdb to 2017 to 2018). Concerning the study at large: Treated patients were enrolled in an open-label pilot trial of oral tofacitinib at 5 to 10 mg twice daily for moderate-to-severe alopecia areata. Patients received tofacitinib for 6 to 18 months and were then followed off drug for 6 months to check for delayed response and recurrence. RNA was obtained with the PAXgene miRNA kit for fixed scalp, the miRNeasy kit for PBMCs, and the RNeasy kit for mouse skin. Clonality in the scalp was compared among normal scalp (n=4), patchy alopecia areata scalp (n=8), and alopecia totalis/universalis scalp (n=8). Patients on tofacitinib were biopsied at baseline and after 4 and 24 weeks of treatment, and several of the patients also had a later scalp biopsy. immunoSEQ multiplex PCR using 35 Vbeta forward primers and 13 Jbeta reverse primers was used to amplify TCRbeta CDR3 regions. Human TCRbeta sequencing covered scalp tissue and sorted CD4+ and CD8+ peripheral blood T cells from patchy and totalis/universalis alopecia areata patients and healthy controls. In both human patients and the C3H/HeJ mouse model, the study applied high-throughput TCRbeta sequencing to look at T cell clonal expansion in alopecia areata.

Libraries came from the immunoSEQ multiplex PCR assay. RNA was extracted from all samples and reverse transcribed into cDNA as template for TCR sequencing. First-strand cDNA was synthesized using SuperScript III with a 2:1 mix of oligo-dT and random hexamers. A synthetic immune receptor repertoire was used to gauge amplification bias, and whatever bias remained was removed computationally. As for how the authors treated the data: Raw reads were preprocessed to remove errors, and CDR3 was defined by IMGT conventions from the conserved cysteine to phenylalanine. Clonality was computed by normalizing Shannon entropy by log2 of the number of productive unique TCRs and subtracting the result from 1. CD4 or CD8 identity of scalp clones was inferred by cross-referencing scalp TCRbeta sequences with sorted blood CD4 and CD8 repertoires. The table comes from immuneACCESS by way of TCRdb, which keeps in-frame sequences with V and J called. Part of the clones is missing from these tables; in studies checked, under half for an unresolved V gene and the rest for unknown reasons. V and J calls plus clone size are reproduced from that table; the DNA served to infer D and trimming. The sample has 150,000 or so clones on record, 85% to 90% of them singletons. Approximately 15% of the sample goes to the ten largest clones.

Reading the germline V gene gives CDR1 SQVTM and CDR2 ANQGSEA. V drops 6 bases and J drops 4 bases, leaving 18 bases in between. The CDR3, from cysteine to phenylalanine, totals 14 residues. Here the CDR3 DNA is all that survives: 42 bases in frame from base 1. Notes on this clone: Its antigen is currently not known. No clone much larger than this one lies a single base away; base qualities are absent.

The label giving this sample's time point can be read as: baseline before oral tofacitinib. Lesional scalp punch biopsies and peripheral blood were obtained from alopecia areata patients. After PBMCs were isolated by density centrifugation and stained for CD3, CD4 and CD8, a FACSAria was used to sort CD4+ and CD8+ T cells. What the research found in general, with its limitations: Unlike mouse skin, where gammadelta T cells dominate, normal human skin contains resident alphabeta T cells that get sequenced too, which complicates analysis of the scalp TCR repertoire. Compared with mice, TCR sequences shared between patients were less clear, possibly partly because of HLA diversity across the patient population. Compared with normal scalp, lesional scalp, particularly in alopecia totalis/universalis, had higher clonality and more expanded CD8+ clones, which suggests antigenic drive.

This material consisted of CD8+ T cells sorted from blood, taken at week 0. This receptor was obtained from a human donor with alopecia areata. The sequence links TRBV29-1 to TRBJ1-2; the D gene remains uncertain. This receptor carries the CDR3 CSVEPAAYSYGYTF. The DNA sequence follows: TGCAGCGTCGAGCCAGCCGCCTATTCCTATGGCTACACCTTC.